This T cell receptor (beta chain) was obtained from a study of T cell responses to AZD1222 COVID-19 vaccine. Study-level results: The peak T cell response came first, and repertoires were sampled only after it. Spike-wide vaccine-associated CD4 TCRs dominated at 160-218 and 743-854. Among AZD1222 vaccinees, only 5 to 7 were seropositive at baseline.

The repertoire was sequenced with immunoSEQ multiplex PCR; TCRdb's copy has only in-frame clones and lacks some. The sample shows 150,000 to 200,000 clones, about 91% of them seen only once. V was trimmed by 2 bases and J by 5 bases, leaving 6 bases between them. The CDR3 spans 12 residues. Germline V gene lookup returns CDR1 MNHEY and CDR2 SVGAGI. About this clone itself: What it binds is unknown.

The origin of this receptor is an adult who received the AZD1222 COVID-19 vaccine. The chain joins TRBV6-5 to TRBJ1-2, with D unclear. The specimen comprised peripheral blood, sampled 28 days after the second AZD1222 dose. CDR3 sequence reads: CASSYGGYGYTF. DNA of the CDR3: TGTGCCAGCAGTTACGGAGGGTATGGCTACACCTTC.